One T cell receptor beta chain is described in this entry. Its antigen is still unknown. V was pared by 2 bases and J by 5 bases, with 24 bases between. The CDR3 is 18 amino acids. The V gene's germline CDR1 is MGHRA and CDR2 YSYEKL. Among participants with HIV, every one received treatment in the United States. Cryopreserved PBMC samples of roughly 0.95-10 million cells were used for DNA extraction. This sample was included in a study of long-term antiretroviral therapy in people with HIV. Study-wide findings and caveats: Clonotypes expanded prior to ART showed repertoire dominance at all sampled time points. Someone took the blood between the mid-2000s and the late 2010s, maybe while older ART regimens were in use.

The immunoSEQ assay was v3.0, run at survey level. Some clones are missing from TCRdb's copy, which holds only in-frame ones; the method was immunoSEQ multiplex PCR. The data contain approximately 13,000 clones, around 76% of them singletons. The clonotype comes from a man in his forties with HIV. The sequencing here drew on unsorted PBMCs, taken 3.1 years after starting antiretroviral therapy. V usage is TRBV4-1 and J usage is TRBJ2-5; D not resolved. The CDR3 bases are TGCGCCAGCAGCCAAACAAACCGTCCCCGGCTGCTCGAGGAGACCCAGTACTTC. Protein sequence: CASSQTNRPRLLEETQYF.